A selection of T cell receptor beta chains follows, all from one sample in a study of beta chain features in type 1 diabetes. Profiled with immunoSEQ multiplex PCR; TCRdb holds only in-frame clones, not every one. The sample records under 350,000 clones, 8% being singletons. The specimen was central memory CD4+ T cells from blood. These receptors came from a woman in her late teens or twenties in good health. The CDR3 runs from the conserved cysteine through the conserved F or W. D genes are given only for firm matches. Rows give clone size only sometimes, using once, few, many, or a class for an expanded clone.

j_gene,d_gene,abundance,v_gene,CDR3nt,CDR3aa
TRBJ1-1,-,many,TRBV18,TGTGCCAGCTCACCCCAGGGGACTGAAGCTTTCTTT,CASSPQGTEAFF
TRBJ2-3,-,few,TRBV7-2,TGTGCCAGCAGCACGCGCCCAGATACGCAGTATTTT,CASSTRPDTQYF
TRBJ2-1,-,few,TRBV7-2,TGTGCCAGCAGCTTAGGGGCGGCTAGCGAGTACAATGAGCAGTTCTTC,CASSLGAASEYNEQFF
TRBJ1-5,-,few,TRBV5-1,TGCGCCAGCAGCTTAGGAGCAGGACAGCCCCAGCATTTT,CASSLGAGQPQHF
TRBJ2-1,-,-,TRBV7-2,TGTGCCAGCAGCTCCTCAAGGGACAACAATGAGCAGTTCTTC,CASSSSRDNNEQFF
TRBJ1-1,-,many,TRBV18,TGTGCCAGCTCAGAGAATACGAACACTGAAGCTTTCTTT,CASSENTNTEAFF
TRBJ1-2,-,few,TRBV4-3,TGCGCCAGCAGCCAAGATACGACAGATTACTATGGCTACACCTTC,CASSQDTTDYYGYTF
TRBJ2-3,-,few,TRBV13,TGTGCCAGCAGCCCAAAAAGGGGACTTACAGATACGCAGTATTTT,CASSPKRGLTDTQYF
TRBJ1-1,-,few,TRBV18,TGTGCCAGCGCCCACAAGGCTCTGAACACTGAAGCTTTCTTT,CASAHKALNTEAFF
TRBJ2-1,-,few,TRBV20-1,TGCAGTGCTGATCGATACAATGAGCAGTTCTTC,CSADRYNEQFF
TRBJ1-1,TRBD1,many,TRBV27,TGTGCCAGCAGTTTATTCGGGACAGTGAACACTGAAGCTTTCTTT,CASSLFGTVNTEAFF
TRBJ2-5,-,-,TRBV14,TGTGCCAGCAGCCACCTCCCTAGGGCCGCCGGTCGTGAGACCCAGTACTTC,CASSHLPRAAGRETQYF
TRBJ1-1,-,-,TRBV18,TGTGCCAGCGGGGGGGAGTACACTGAAGCTTTCTTT,CASGGEYTEAFF
TRBJ2-5,-,-,TRBV5-1,TGCGCCAGCAGCTTGGCTCGTCCTACGAAAGAGACCCAGTACTTC,CASSLARPTKETQYF
TRBJ2-1,TRBD2,many,TRBV7-2,TGTGCCAGCAGCCCGAGCGGGGGGGCCGCGAATGAGCAGTTCTTC,CASSPSGGAANEQFF
TRBJ2-3,-,few,TRBV5-4,TGTGCCAGCATGCGGGACCACACAGATACGCAGTATTTT,CASMRDHTDTQYF
TRBJ1-3,-,-,TRBV25-1,TGTGCCAGCAGGGGCCCGGGGTCTGGAAACACCATATATTTT,CASRGPGSGNTIYF
TRBJ1-1,TRBD1,many,TRBV18,TGTGCCAGCTCACCGGGGACAGGGTCTTTCATGACTGAAGCTTTCTTT,CASSPGTGSFMTEAFF
TRBJ1-1,-,-,TRBV7-3,TGTGCCAGCAGCTTAAACGAAAAGGCGAACACTGAAGCTTTCTTT,CASSLNEKANTEAFF
TRBJ2-2,TRBD2,few,TRBV4-3,TGCGCCAGCAGCCAAGATCTAAGCGGGGGAAGCACCGGGGAGCTGTTTTTT,CASSQDLSGGSTGELFF
TRBJ2-5,-,-,TRBV4-2,TGTGCCAGCAGCCAAAGGGACAGCGGGCGGGGTGAGACCCAGTACTTC,CASSQRDSGRGETQYF
TRBJ2-6,-,few,TRBV28,TGTGCCAGCAGTTTAGGGGCCGAAGGGTCCAACGTCCTGACTTTC,CASSLGAEGSNVLTF
TRBJ2-5,TRBD2,-,TRBV7-9,TGTGCCAGCAGCTTCGGGACTAGCGGAAAAGAGACCCAGTACTTC,CASSFGTSGKETQYF
TRBJ2-1,-,many,TRBV4-3,TGCGCCAGCAGCCAAGAGGTCGGCAGGTTATACAATGAGCAGTTCTTC,CASSQEVGRLYNEQFF
TRBJ1-2,TRBD1,few,TRBV7-9,TGTGCCAGCAGCTTATCGTCCAGGGGGCGAACTGCTAACTATGGCTACACCTTC,CASSLSSRGRTANYGYTF
TRBJ2-7,-,few,TRBV28,TGTGCCAGCAGTCGACAGGACTCCTACGAGCAGTACTTC,CASSRQDSYEQYF
TRBJ2-5,-,-,TRBV7-9,TGTGCCAGCAGCTTAGGGACTACAGGGATTCCGCAAGAGACCCAGTACTTC,CASSLGTTGIPQETQYF
TRBJ1-2,TRBD1,-,TRBV10-3,TGTGCCATCAGTGAACGACAGGGATTCCTGTCTGGCTACACCTTC,CAISERQGFLSGYTF
TRBJ2-5,-,-,TRBV7-9,TGTGCCAGCAGCTCAGACCCCTGGGAGGTGTACTTC,CASSSDPWEVYF
TRBJ2-5,TRBD2,once,TRBV29-1,TGCAGCGCGACCGGGACTAGCGAGATTATGGAGACCCAGTACTTC,CSATGTSEIMETQYF
TRBJ2-3,-,many,TRBV5-4,TGTGCCAGCAGCTTCAGCACAGATACGCAGTATTTT,CASSFSTDTQYF
TRBJ2-5,-,many,TRBV28,TGTGCCAGCAGTTTGCCAGGCCAAGAGACCCAGTACTTC,CASSLPGQETQYF
TRBJ2-5,TRBD1,-,TRBV5-1,TGCGCCAGCAGCTTAGGGGGACAGCCAGGCCAAGAGACCCAGTACTTC,CASSLGGQPGQETQYF
TRBJ2-5,TRBD2,few,TRBV13,TGTGCCAGCAGCTTGTCTCCGGGGGGTGCCCAAGAGACCCAGTACTTC,CASSLSPGGAQETQYF
TRBJ2-5,TRBD1,few,TRBV28,TGTGCCAGCAGTTCCCCGACAGGGCTGGAGACCCAGTACTTC,CASSSPTGLETQYF
TRBJ2-3,-,few,TRBV9,TGTGCCAGCAGCGGAACCTTTGCAGATACGCAGTATTTT,CASSGTFADTQYF
TRBJ1-5,-,few,TRBV30,TGTGCCTGGAGTGGGAGGGGGGGCAATCAGCCCCAGCATTTT,CAWSGRGGNQPQHF
TRBJ2-3,-,-,TRBV19,TGTGCCAGTAGTAACTTGAAGGGTAGCACAGATACGCAGTATTTT,CASSNLKGSTDTQYF
TRBJ2-1,TRBD1,many,TRBV5-5,TGTGCCAGCAGCTGGGGACAGGGAAACAATGAGCAGTTCTTC,CASSWGQGNNEQFF
TRBJ1-1,TRBD1,few,TRBV10-3,TGTGCCACTACAGGGGACACTGAAGCTTTCTTT,CATTGDTEAFF
TRBJ2-2,-,many,TRBV7-3,TGTGCCAGCAGCTTAAGTGGCAGGGGTACGAACACCGGGGAGCTGTTTTTT,CASSLSGRGTNTGELFF
TRBJ2-3,-,-,TRBV29-1,TGCAGCGCTGAGGACGGGTCGGCGCAGTATTTT,CSAEDGSAQYF
TRBJ2-1,-,few,TRBV7-2,TGTGCCAGCAGTAAGCAGGGGAGCTCCTACAATGAGCAGTTCTTC,CASSKQGSSYNEQFF
TRBJ2-7,-,few,TRBV7-8,TGTGCCAGCAGCAAGCCCGGGACTCGCTCCTACGAGCAGTACTTC,CASSKPGTRSYEQYF
TRBJ1-2,-,few,TRBV2,TGTGCCAGCAGTGAAGAGGGGGGTTGGAACTATGGCTACACCTTC,CASSEEGGWNYGYTF
TRBJ2-3,TRBD1,many,TRBV5-1,TGCGCCAGCAGCGCACAAACAGGGGGAGATACGCAGTATTTT,CASSAQTGGDTQYF
TRBJ1-1,-,few,TRBV29-1,TGCAGCGTTGGAGGGGCTGTTGAGACTGAAGCTTTCTTT,CSVGGAVETEAFF
TRBJ2-6,-,few,TRBV4-3,TGCGCCAGCAGCCAAGTGGCACGGTCTGGGGCCAACGTCCTGACTTTC,CASSQVARSGANVLTF
TRBJ1-6,TRBD1,few,TRBV11-1,TGTGCCAGCAGCCTCCGACAGGGTAATTCACCCCTCCACTTT,CASSLRQGNSPLHF
TRBJ2-1,-,-,TRBV27,TGTGCCAGTCGAGGGTCCATTAATGAGCAGTTCTTC,CASRGSINEQFF
TRBJ1-1,-,once,TRBV7-3,TGTGCCAGCAGCTTAGGAGGGGTGAACACTGAAGCTTTCTTT,CASSLGGVNTEAFF
TRBJ2-3,-,-,TRBV7-9,TGTGCCAGCAGTCCACTTGTTTGGGTCGCCTCTAGCACAGATACGCAGTATTTT,CASSPLVWVASSTDTQYF
TRBJ2-5,-,few,TRBV7-2,TGTGCCAGCGGGAGACAGGGAGGGGGCCTCCAAGAGACCCAGTACTTC,CASGRQGGGLQETQYF
TRBJ1-5,-,few,TRBV5-1,TGCGCCAGCAGCTTGTTGGGAGGAAGCAATCAGCCCCAGCATTTT,CASSLLGGSNQPQHF
TRBJ2-7,-,few,TRBV11-3,TGTGCCAGCAGCAGGGGTGGCTCCTACGAGCAGTACTTC,CASSRGGSYEQYF
TRBJ1-2,TRBD1,few,TRBV28,TGTGCCAGCATACGGGACAGGGTACGCGGCTACACCTTC,CASIRDRVRGYTF
TRBJ2-1,-,few,TRBV4-1,TGCGCCAGCAGCCAAGAGGGTTACAGCGCCTCCTACAATGAGCAGTTCTTC,CASSQEGYSASYNEQFF